Sequencing of this T cell receptor beta chain was carried out in a study of tumor-infiltrating lymphocytes in primary liver carcinoma. Study-wide results and caveats: Significantly larger top-250-clone fractions were found in tumors than in blood (p = 0.039).

The researchers obtained blood RNA from unsorted whole blood and also extracted germline DNA. As regards this clonotype: Its specificity is not known. Since a much larger clone is just one base distant, this may be a read error.

Per germline, CDR1 MNHEY and CDR2 SVGAGI. CDR3 size: 14 residues. Using a constant-region primer together with ProtoScript II reverse transcriptase, TCR beta cDNA was made from around 0.55 ug of total RNA. Investigators got TCR beta libraries out of three nested multiplex PCR rounds, done with slightly modified ARM-PCR. Amplification in the first two PCR rounds was performed using TRBV1-TRBV30 forward primers and a C-beta reverse primer for 9 to 11 cycles each. Using its own MiXCR run on the multiplex PCR reads, TCRdb lists one record per CDR3 protein. Of roughly 330,000 distinct CDR3 sequences listed, roughly 61% are singletons.

The TCR comes from a man aged 35 to 55 with primary liver carcinoma and hepatitis B virus infection. Sequencing was done on a sample of peripheral blood. The rearrangement joins TRBV6-5 to TRBJ1-2, with 9 bases lining up with TRBD1. The CDR3 DNA sequence: TGTGCCAGCAGTGACAGGGGGTTTAGCTATGGCTACATCTTC. Its protein product is CASSDRGFSYGYIF.